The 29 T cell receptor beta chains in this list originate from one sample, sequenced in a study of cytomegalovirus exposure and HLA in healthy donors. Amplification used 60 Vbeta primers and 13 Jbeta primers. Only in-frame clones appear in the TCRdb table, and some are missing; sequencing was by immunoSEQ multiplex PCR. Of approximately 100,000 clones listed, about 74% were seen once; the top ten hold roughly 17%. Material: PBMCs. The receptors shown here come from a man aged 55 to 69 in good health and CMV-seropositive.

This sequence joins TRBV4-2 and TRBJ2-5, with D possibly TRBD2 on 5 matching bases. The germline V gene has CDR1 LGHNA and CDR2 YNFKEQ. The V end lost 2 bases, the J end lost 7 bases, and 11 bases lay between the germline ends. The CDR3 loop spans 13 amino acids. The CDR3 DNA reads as TGTGCCAGCAGCCAAACGAGGGATGGGACCCAGTACTTC. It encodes CASSQTRDGTQYF.

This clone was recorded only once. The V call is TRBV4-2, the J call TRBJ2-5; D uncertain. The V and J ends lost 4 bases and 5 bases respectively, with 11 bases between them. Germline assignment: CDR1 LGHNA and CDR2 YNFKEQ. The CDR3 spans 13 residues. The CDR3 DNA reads TGTGCCAGCAGCCCTAACGCTCGCGAGACCCAGTACTTC. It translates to CASSPNARETQYF.

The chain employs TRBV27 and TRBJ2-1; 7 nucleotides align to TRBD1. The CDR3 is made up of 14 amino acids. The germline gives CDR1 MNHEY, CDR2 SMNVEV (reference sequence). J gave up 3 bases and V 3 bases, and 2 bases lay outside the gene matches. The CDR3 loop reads CASSLTGFYNEQFF. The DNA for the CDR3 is TGTGCCAGCAGTTTGACAGGGTTCTACAATGAGCAGTTCTTC.

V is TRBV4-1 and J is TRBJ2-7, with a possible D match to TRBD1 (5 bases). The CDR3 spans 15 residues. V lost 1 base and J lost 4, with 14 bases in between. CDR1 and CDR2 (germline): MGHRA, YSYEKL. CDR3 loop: CASSQVTGARYEQYF. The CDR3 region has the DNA TGCGCCAGCAGCCAAGTAACAGGTGCACGTTACGAGCAGTACTTC.

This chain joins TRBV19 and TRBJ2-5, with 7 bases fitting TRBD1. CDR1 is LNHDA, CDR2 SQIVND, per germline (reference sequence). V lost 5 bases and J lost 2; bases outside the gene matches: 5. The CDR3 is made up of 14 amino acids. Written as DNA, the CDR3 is TGTGCCAGTAGTGCAACGGGACAGCAAGAGACCCAGTACTTC. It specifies CASSATGQQETQYF. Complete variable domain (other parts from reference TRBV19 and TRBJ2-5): DGGITQSPKYLFRKEGQNVTLSCEQNLNHDAMYWYRQDPGQGLRLIYYSQIVNDFQKGDIAEGYSVSREKKESFPLTVTSAQKNPTAFYLCASSATGQQETQYFGPGTRLLVL.

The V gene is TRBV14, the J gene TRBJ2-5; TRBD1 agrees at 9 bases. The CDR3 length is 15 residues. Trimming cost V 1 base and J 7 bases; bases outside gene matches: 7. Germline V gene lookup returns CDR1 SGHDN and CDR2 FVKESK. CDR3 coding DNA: TGTGCCAGCAGCCAAGCCGGGACAGGGATCGTGACCCAGTACTTC. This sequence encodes CASSQAGTGIVTQYF. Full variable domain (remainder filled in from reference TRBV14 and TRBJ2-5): EAGVTQFPSHSVIEKGQTVTLRCDPISGHDNLYWYRRVMGKEIKFLLHFVKESKQDESGMPNNRFLAERTGGTYSTLKVQPAELEDSGVYFCASSQAGTGIVTQYFGPGTRLLVL.

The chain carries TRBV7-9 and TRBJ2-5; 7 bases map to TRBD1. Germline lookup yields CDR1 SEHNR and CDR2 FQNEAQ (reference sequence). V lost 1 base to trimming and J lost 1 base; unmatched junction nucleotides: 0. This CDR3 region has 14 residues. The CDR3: CASSLGQGQETQYF. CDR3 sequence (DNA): TGTGCCAGCAGCTTAGGACAGGGCCAAGAGACCCAGTACTTC.

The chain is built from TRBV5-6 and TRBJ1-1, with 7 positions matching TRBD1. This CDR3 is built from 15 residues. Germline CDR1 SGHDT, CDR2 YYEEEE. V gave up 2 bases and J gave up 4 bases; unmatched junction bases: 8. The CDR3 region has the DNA TGTGCCAGCAGCTTAGGAGGGGGCGCAGGCACTGAAGCTTTCTTT. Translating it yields CASSLGGGAGTEAFF.

In DNA form, the CDR3 reads TGTGCCAGCAGTGAAGCCCCACAGGCCGTCTATCAGCCCCAGCATTTT. Amino acids: CASSEAPQAVYQPQHF. This rearrangement joins TRBV6-1 to TRBJ1-5; D is perhaps TRBD1 (5 bases). The CDR3 loop spans 16 amino acids. Trimming removed 0 bases from V and 5 bases from J, with 14 bases in between. Per germline, CDR1 MNHNS and CDR2 SASEGT.

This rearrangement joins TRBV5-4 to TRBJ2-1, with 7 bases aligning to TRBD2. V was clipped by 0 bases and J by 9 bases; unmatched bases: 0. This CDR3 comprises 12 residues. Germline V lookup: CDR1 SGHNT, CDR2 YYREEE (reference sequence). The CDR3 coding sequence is TGTGCCAGCAGCTTGGAGCGGGGTGAGCAGTTCTTC. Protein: CASSLERGEQFF.

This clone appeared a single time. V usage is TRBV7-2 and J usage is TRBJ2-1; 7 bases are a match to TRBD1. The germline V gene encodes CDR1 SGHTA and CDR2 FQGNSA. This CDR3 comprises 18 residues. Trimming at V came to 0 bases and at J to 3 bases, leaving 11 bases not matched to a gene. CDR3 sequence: CASSLAQQGMIRYNEQFF. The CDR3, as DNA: TGTGCCAGCAGCTTAGCGCAACAGGGGATGATCCGCTACAATGAGCAGTTCTTC.

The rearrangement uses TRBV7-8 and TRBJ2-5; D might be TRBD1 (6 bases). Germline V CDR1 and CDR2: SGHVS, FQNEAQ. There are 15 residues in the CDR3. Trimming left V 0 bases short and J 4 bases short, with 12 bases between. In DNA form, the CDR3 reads TGTGCCAGCAGCTTAGCCGCAGGGGCCGGAGAGACCCAGTACTTC. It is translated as CASSLAAGAGETQYF.

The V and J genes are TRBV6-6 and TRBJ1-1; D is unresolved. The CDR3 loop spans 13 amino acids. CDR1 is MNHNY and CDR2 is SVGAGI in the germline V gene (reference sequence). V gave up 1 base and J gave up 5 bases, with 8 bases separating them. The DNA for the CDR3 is TGTGCCAGCAGTTACTACTCGGGGACTGAAGCTTTCTTT. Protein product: CASSYYSGTEAFF.

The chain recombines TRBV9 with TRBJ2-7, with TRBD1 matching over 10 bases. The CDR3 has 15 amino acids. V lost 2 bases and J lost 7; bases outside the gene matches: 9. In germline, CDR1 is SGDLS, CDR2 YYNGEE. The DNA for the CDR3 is TGTGCCAGCAGCGTTTTTGGGACAGGGGATAGGGAGCAGTACTTC. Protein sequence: CASSVFGTGDREQYF.

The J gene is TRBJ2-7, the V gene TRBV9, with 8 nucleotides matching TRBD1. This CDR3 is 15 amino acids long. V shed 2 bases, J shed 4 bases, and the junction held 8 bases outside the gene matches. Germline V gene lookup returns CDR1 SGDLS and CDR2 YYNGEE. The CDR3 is CASSVGGRGQYEQYF. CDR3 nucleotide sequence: TGTGCCAGCAGCGTCGGAGGCAGGGGGCAATACGAGCAGTACTTC.

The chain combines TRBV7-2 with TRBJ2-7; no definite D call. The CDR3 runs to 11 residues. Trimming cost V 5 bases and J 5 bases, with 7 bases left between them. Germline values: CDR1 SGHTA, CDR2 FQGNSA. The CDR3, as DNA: TGTGCCAGCAGCCGTACGGACGAGCAGTACTTC. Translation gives CASSRTDEQYF.

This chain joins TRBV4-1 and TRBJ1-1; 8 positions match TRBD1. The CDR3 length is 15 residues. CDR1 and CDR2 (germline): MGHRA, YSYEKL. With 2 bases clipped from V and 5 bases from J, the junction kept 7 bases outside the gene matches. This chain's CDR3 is CASSQFQGARTEAFF. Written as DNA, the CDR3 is TGCGCCAGCAGCCAATTCCAGGGGGCTAGAACTGAAGCTTTCTTT.

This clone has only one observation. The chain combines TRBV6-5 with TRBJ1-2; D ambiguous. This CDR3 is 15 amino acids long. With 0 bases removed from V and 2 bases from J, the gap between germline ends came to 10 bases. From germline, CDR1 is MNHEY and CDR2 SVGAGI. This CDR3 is CASSYSRSKNYGYTF. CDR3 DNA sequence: TGTGCCAGCAGTTACTCGAGGTCGAAAAACTATGGCTACACCTTC.

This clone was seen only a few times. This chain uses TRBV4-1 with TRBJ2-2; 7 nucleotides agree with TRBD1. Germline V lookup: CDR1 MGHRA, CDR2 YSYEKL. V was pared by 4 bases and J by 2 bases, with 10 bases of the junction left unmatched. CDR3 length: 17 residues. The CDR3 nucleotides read TGCGCCAGCAGCCTGAACCCCGGGACAGCAAACACCGGGGAGCTGTTTTTT. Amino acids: CASSLNPGTANTGELFF.

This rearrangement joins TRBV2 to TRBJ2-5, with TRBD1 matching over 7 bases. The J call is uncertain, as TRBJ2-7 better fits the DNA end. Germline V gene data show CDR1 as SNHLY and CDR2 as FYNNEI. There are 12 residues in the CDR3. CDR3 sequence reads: CASKGDSYEQYF. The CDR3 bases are TGTGCCAGCAAAGGGGACAGCTACGAGCAGTACTTC.

CDR3 in amino acids: CASSEDFYTQYF. The CDR3 DNA sequence: TGTGCCAGCAGTGAAGATTTCTATACGCAGTATTTT. The V and J genes are TRBV2 and TRBJ2-3, with D hard to call. This CDR3 is built from 12 residues. From germline, CDR1 is SNHLY and CDR2 FYNNEI. The V end was cut by 1 base, the J end by 7 bases, with 6 bases between.

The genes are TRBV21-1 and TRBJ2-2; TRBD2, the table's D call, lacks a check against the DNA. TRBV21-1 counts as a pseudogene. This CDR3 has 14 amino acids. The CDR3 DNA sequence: TGTGCCACCCGTCCGGTCTCGAGGACCGGGGAGCTGTTTTTT. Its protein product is CATRPVSRTGELFF.

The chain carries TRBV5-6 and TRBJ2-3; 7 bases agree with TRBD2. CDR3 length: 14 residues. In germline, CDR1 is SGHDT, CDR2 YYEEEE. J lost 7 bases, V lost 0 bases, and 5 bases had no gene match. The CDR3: CASSLGGGANTQYF. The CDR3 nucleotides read TGTGCCAGCAGCTTGGGGGGGGGAGCGAATACGCAGTATTTT.

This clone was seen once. The CDR3 DNA is TGCGCCAGCAGTTGGGACACACCCTACGAGCAGTACTTC. It is translated as CASSWDTPYEQYF. The chain is built from TRBV5-1 and TRBJ2-7; TRBD1 might be the D (6 bases). This CDR3 has 13 amino acids. Germline-derived CDR1 and CDR2 are SGHRS and YFSETQ. V lost 5 bases, J lost 2 bases, and 11 bases lay in between.

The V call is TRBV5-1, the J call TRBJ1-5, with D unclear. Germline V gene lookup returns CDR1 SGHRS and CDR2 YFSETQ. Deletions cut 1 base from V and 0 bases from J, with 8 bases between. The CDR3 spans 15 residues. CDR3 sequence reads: CASSLLGDSNQPQHF. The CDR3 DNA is TGCGCCAGCAGCTTGCTAGGAGATAGCAATCAGCCCCAGCATTTT.

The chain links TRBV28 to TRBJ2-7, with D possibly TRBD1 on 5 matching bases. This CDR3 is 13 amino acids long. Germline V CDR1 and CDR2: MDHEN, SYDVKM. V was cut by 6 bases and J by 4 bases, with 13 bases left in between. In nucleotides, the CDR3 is TGTGCCAGCAGCCGCGGACATAGATACGAGCAGTACTTC. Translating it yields CASSRGHRYEQYF.

The CDR3 loop reads CSAPEDRAVFF. CDR3 nucleotide sequence: TGCAGTGCACCCGAGGACAGGGCGGTTTTCTTT. The chain is built from TRBV20-1 and TRBJ1-1; 8 nucleotides align to TRBD1. CDR3 length equals 11 residues. The ends lost 6 bases at V and 13 bases at J; junction bases unmatched: 10. From germline, CDR1 is DFQATT and CDR2 SNEGSKA (reference sequence).

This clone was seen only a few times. The CDR3 DNA is TGTGCCAGCAGCTTGACCGGGACTAGCGGGGTGAACACCGGGGAGCTGTTTTTT. This translates into CASSLTGTSGVNTGELFF. V and J are TRBV7-2 and TRBJ2-2, with 13 bases identical to TRBD2. The CDR3 has 18 amino acids. The trim removed 3 bases at V and 1 base at J, leaving 5 bases unmatched. Germline V gene data show CDR1 as SGHTA and CDR2 as FQGNSA.

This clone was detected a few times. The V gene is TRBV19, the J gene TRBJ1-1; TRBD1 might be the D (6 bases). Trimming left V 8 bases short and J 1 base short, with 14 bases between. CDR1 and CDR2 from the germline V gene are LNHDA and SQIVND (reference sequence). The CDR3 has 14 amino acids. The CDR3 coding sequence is TGTGCCAGTTCTTACAGGGTAGGGAACACTGAAGCTTTCTTT. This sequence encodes CASSYRVGNTEAFF.